Presented here are 2 T cell receptor beta chains from one specimen sequenced in a study of T cell responses to AZD1222 COVID-19 vaccine. Profiled with immunoSEQ multiplex PCR; TCRdb holds only in-frame clones, not every one. The sample records roughly 150,000 clones, 90% being singletons. Sequenced here: peripheral blood, sampled 28 days after the second AZD1222 dose. The receptors here all came from an adult who received the AZD1222 COVID-19 vaccine.

The rearrangement joins TRBV5-1 to TRBJ1-2; 10 nucleotides line up with TRBD1. Unmatched junction bases numbered 12, after V lost 4 bases and J lost 6 bases. CDR1 is SGHRS and CDR2 is YFSETQ in the germline V gene. The CDR3 loop spans 16 amino acids. CDR3 in amino acids: CASSPDRDRGGHGYTF. DNA for the CDR3: TGCGCCAGCAGCCCCGACCGGGACAGGGGTGGCCATGGCTACACCTTC.

This clone occurred once. The J gene is TRBJ2-5, the V gene TRBV5-1; D is perhaps TRBD1 (6 bases). From germline, CDR1 is SGHRS and CDR2 YFSETQ. Trimming took 1 base from V and 5 from J, leaving 12 bases between them. This CDR3 has 14 amino acids. CDR3 nucleotide sequence: TGCGCCAGCAGCTTGCTGGGGGCGCGGGAGACCCAGTACTTC. It codes for CASSLLGARETQYF.